A selection of T cell receptor beta chains follows, all from one sample in a study of blood T cell repertoires in COVID-19. Assay used: immunoSEQ multiplex PCR; TCRdb lists only in-frame clones, some missing. The sample gives under 300,000 clones, 85% of which show up once; about an eighth is in the top ten. Material: peripheral blood. The receptors here all came from a human donor in a cohort sampled during active COVID-19. CDR3s include the opening cysteine and the closing phenylalanine or tryptophan. The D gene is left open where the match is weak. Clone size is given for some rows only: seen once, a few or many times, or a class if the clone is expanded.

V: TRBV4-1; J: TRBJ2-5; size: .; D: TRBD2; DNA: TGCGCCAGCAGCCAATTACGGTCGGCTAGCGGGAGTGGAGAGACCCAGTACTTC; CDR3: CASSQLRSASGSGETQYF
V: TRBV5-4; J: TRBJ1-6; size: .; D: .; DNA: TGTGCCAGCAGCTTGGATGCCGGGTCGGCGAATTCACCCCTCCACTTT; CDR3: CASSLDAGSANSPLHF
V: TRBV6-2/TRBV6-3; J: TRBJ2-7; size: .; D: .; DNA: TGTGCCAGCAGTCTACTCGGGACTCATCGTGTCTTC; CDR3: CASSLLGTHRVF
V: TRBV19; J: TRBJ2-7; size: .; D: .; DNA: TGTGCCAGTAGTACGCACCAGAATGCCGACGAGCAGTACTTC; CDR3: CASSTHQNADEQYF
V: TRBV4-1; J: TRBJ2-2; size: .; D: .; DNA: TGCGCCAGCAGCCAAGTTAACAGGGTCAACACCGGGGAGCTGTTTTTT; CDR3: CASSQVNRVNTGELFF
V: TRBV6-5; J: TRBJ2-7; size: .; D: TRBD2; DNA: TGTGCCAGCAGTTACTCAGTTTCGCTAGCGGGCGAGCAGTACTTC; CDR3: CASSYSVSLAGEQYF
V: TRBV3-1/TRBV3-2; J: TRBJ2-3; size: .; D: .; DNA: TGTGCCAGCAGCCCCGAAGGTGGGCATACGCAGTATTTT; CDR3: CASSPEGGHTQYF
V: TRBV28; J: TRBJ2-7; size: .; D: .; DNA: TGTGCCAGCGCCGCCGGACAATACGAGCAGTACTTC; CDR3: CASAAGQYEQYF
V: TRBV19; J: TRBJ2-1; size: few; D: TRBD2; DNA: TGTGCCAGTAGTACAACTAGCGGGGGTATCAATGAGCAGTTCTTC; CDR3: CASSTTSGGINEQFF
V: TRBV6-5; J: TRBJ2-7; size: .; D: .; DNA: TGTGCCAGCAGAGACTTGGCCTACGAGCAGTACTTC; CDR3: CASRDLAYEQYF
V: TRBV24-1; J: TRBJ1-1; size: .; D: .; DNA: TGTGCCACCCGAGGGGAGGTTGGGAACACTGAAGCTTTCTTT; CDR3: CATRGEVGNTEAFF
V: TRBV7-9; J: TRBJ1-2; size: .; D: TRBD1; DNA: TGTGCCAGCAGTTCACAGGGGAGCTATGGCTACACCTTC; CDR3: CASSSQGSYGYTF
V: TRBV21-1; J: TRBJ1-2; size: .; D: .; DNA: TGTGCCAGCAGAGGGCGGGCCTATGGCTACACCTTC; CDR3: CASRGRAYGYTF
V: TRBV30; J: TRBJ2-1; size: .; D: TRBD2; DNA: TGTGCCTGGAGTGGCGGGACTAGTTTCGTGGTCTACAATGAGCAGTTCTTC; CDR3: CAWSGGTSFVVYNEQFF
V: TRBV27; J: TRBJ2-1; size: .; D: .; DNA: TGTGCCACCGTGAGGGGAGGTGAGCAGTTCTTC; CDR3: CATVRGGEQFF
V: TRBV14; J: TRBJ2-1; size: .; D: TRBD1; DNA: TGTGCCAGCAGCCGGGGACAGAGAGTCCCATACAATGAGCAGTTCTTC; CDR3: CASSRGQRVPYNEQFF
V: TRBV27; J: TRBJ2-3; size: .; D: .; DNA: TGTGCCAGCACCAACCCCGCGCTTTACGGCACAGATACGCAGTATTTT; CDR3: CASTNPALYGTDTQYF
V: TRBV5-1; J: TRBJ2-1; size: .; D: TRBD2; DNA: TGCGCCAGCAGCCGGAGCGGGAGAAGTGAGCAGTTCTTC; CDR3: CASSRSGRSEQFF
V: TRBV28; J: TRBJ2-7; size: .; D: TRBD1; DNA: TGTGCCAGCTCTCTTCCTATTGGACAGGGTCTGTACGAGCAGTACTTC; CDR3: CASSLPIGQGLYEQYF
V: TRBV5-1; J: TRBJ1-2; size: .; D: .; DNA: TGCGCCAGCAGCTTGGGACAGCCTTCTAACTATGGCTACACCTTC; CDR3: CASSLGQPSNYGYTF
V: TRBV4-3; J: TRBJ1-5; size: .; D: TRBD1; DNA: TGCGCCAGCAGCCAAGAGGACAGGAGGGGTTTTCAGCCCCAGCATTTT; CDR3: CASSQEDRRGFQPQHF
V: TRBV6-5; J: TRBJ1-1; size: .; D: .; DNA: TGTGCCAGCAGTTCAGGCCTTACTGAAGCTTTCTTT; CDR3: CASSSGLTEAFF
V: TRBV4-3; J: TRBJ1-2; size: .; D: .; DNA: TGCGCCAGCAGCCAAGCGAGGACAGACGATTATGGCTACACCTTC; CDR3: CASSQARTDDYGYTF
V: TRBV7-9; J: TRBJ2-5; size: .; D: .; DNA: TGTGCCAGCAGTCCCGGACAGCCCGTGGGGACCCAGTACTTC; CDR3: CASSPGQPVGTQYF
V: TRBV27; J: TRBJ2-7; size: .; D: TRBD1; DNA: TGTGCCAGCAGTCGAACCGGGACAGGAACCTACGAGCAGTACTTC; CDR3: CASSRTGTGTYEQYF
V: TRBV19; J: TRBJ2-7; size: .; D: TRBD2; DNA: TGTGCCAGTAGTATAGATAGCGGGAGTCCCTACGAGCAGTACTTC; CDR3: CASSIDSGSPYEQYF
V: TRBV5-6; J: TRBJ2-7; size: .; D: .; DNA: TGTGCCAGCAGCTTGCCGCAGGGTAAGTCCTACGAGCAGTACTTC; CDR3: CASSLPQGKSYEQYF
V: TRBV3-1/TRBV3-2; J: TRBJ2-1; size: .; D: .; DNA: TGTGCCAGCGCCAGAAGCCTCTTAGCGGAGAATGAGCAGTTCTTC; CDR3: CASARSLLAENEQFF
V: TRBV18; J: TRBJ2-1; size: .; D: .; DNA: TGTGCCAGCTCCCCGACTAGATGGGAGCAGTTCTTC; CDR3: CASSPTRWEQFF
V: TRBV2; J: TRBJ2-2; size: .; D: TRBD2; DNA: TGTGCCAGCAGTGACGGCGGGAGGGGGACCGGGGAGCTGTTTTTT; CDR3: CASSDGGRGTGELFF
V: TRBV10-3; J: TRBJ1-5; size: .; D: .; DNA: TGTGCCATCAGCAGACAGTTTAGCAATCAGCCCCAGCATTTT; CDR3: CAISRQFSNQPQHF